These 4 T cell receptor beta chains share one sample of origin, sequenced in a study of T cells in localized non-small cell lung cancer. Only in-frame clones appear in the TCRdb table, and some are missing; sequencing was by immunoSEQ multiplex PCR. The sample yields 50,000 to 75,000 clones, roughly 89% seen once. The sequencing used peripheral blood, collected before any cancer treatment. All receptors come from a man between 35 and 75 years old with stage I squamous cell lung carcinoma.

This clone was seen once. The chain carries TRBV11-3 and TRBJ1-1, with D uncertain. Germline loops: CDR1 SGHNT, CDR2 YENEEA. V shed 2 bases and J shed 1 base, with 5 bases lying between them. CDR3 length: 13 residues. The DNA for the CDR3 is TGTGCCAGCAGCTTAAATCAGAACACTGAAGCTTTCTTT. Its protein is CASSLNQNTEAFF.

Concerning this clone: The germline gene is not matched at one end of the junction; a read error may be the cause. The chain links TRBV7-7 to TRBJ2-2; 8 nucleotides line up with TRBD2. CDR3 length: 14 amino acids. CDR1 is SSHAT and CDR2 is FNYEAQ in the germline V gene (reference sequence). CDR3 sequence: CASSRGRPTGELFF. The CDR3 DNA is TGTGCTAGCAGCCGCGGGAGGCCCACCGGGGAGCTGTTTTTT.

The genes are TRBV7-9 and TRBJ2-1; D possibly corresponds to TRBD2 (5 bases). Trimming removed 5 bases at V and 2 bases at J, with 13 bases between. Germline CDR1 SEHNR, CDR2 FQNEAQ (reference sequence). The CDR3 has 15 residues. DNA of the CDR3: TGTGCCAGCAGCCTTCTCGAGGGCCCCTACAATGAGCAGTTCTTC. Its translation: CASSLLEGPYNEQFF. Combining the CDR3 with reference TRBV7-9 and TRBJ2-1 gives the whole variable domain DTGVSQNPRHKITKRGQNVTFRCDPISEHNRLYWYRQTLGQGPEFLTYFQNEAQLEKSRLLSDRFSAERPKGSFSTLEIQRTEQGDSAMYLCASSLLEGPYNEQFFGPGTRLTVL.

The chain uses TRBV4-1 and TRBJ2-1; D unclear. CDR1 is MGHRA and CDR2 is YSYEKL in the germline V gene. Between the trimmed V and J ends, which lost 4 bases and 9 bases, there was a span of 16 bases. This CDR3 comprises 14 residues. CDR3: CASSLAGPGSEQFF. In nucleotides, the CDR3 is TGCGCCAGCAGCCTCGCCGGGCCCGGCAGTGAGCAGTTCTTC.